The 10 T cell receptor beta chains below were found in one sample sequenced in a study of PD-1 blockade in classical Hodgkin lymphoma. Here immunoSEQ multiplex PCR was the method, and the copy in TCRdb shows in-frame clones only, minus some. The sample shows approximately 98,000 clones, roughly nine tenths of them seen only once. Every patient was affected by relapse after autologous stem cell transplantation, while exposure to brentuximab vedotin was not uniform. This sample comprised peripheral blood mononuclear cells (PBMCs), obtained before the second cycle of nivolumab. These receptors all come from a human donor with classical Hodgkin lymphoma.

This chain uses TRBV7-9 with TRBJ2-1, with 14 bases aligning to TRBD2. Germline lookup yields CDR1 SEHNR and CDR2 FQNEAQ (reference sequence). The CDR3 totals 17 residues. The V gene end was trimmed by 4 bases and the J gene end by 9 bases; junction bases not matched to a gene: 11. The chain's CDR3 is CASSSLWGTSGSSEQFF. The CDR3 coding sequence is TGTGCCAGCAGCTCTCTGTGGGGGACTAGCGGGAGTTCTGAGCAGTTCTTC.

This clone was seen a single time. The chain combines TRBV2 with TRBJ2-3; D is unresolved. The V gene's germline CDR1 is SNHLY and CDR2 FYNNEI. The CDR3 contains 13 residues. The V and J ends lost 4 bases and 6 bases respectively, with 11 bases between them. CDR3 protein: CASSVERQDTQYF. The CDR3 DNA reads TGTGCCAGCAGTGTTGAGCGCCAGGATACGCAGTATTTT.

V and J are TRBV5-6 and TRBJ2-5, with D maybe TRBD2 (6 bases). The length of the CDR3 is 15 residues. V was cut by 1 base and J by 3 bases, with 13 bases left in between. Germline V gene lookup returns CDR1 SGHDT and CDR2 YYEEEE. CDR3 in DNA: TGTGCCAGCAGCTTGATTGACCGGGGGAAAGAGACCCAGTACTTC. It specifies CASSLIDRGKETQYF. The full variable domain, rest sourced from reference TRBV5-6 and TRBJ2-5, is DAGVTQSPTHLIKTRGQQVTLRCSPKSGHDTVSWYQQALGQGPQFIFQYYEEEERQRGNFPDRFSGHQFPNYSSELNVNALLLGDSALYLCASSLIDRGKETQYFGPGTRLLVL.

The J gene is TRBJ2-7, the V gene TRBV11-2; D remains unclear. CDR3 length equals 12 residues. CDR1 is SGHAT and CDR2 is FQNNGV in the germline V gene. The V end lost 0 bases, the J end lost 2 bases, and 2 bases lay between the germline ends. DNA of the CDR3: TGTGCCAGCAGCTTAGAGACCTACGAGCAGTACTTC. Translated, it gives CASSLETYEQYF. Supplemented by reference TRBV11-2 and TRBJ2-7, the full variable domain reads EAGVAQSPRYKIIEKRQSVAFWCNPISGHATLYWYQQILGQGPKLLIQFQNNGVVDDSQLPKDRFSAERLKGVDSTLKIQPAKLEDSAVYLCASSLETYEQYFGPGTRLTVT.

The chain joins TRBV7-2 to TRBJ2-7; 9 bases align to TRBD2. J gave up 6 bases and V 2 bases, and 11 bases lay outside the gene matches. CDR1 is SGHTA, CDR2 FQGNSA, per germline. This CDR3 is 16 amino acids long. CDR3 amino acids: CASSLTPPGLASEQYF. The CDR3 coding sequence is TGTGCCAGCAGCTTAACCCCCCCGGGACTAGCTAGCGAGCAGTACTTC.

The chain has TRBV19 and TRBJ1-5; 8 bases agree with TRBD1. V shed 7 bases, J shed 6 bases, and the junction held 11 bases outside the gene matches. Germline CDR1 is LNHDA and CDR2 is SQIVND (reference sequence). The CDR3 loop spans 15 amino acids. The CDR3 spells CASMGLGQGGQPQHF. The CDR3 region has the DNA TGTGCCAGTATGGGACTTGGACAGGGCGGTCAGCCCCAGCATTTT.

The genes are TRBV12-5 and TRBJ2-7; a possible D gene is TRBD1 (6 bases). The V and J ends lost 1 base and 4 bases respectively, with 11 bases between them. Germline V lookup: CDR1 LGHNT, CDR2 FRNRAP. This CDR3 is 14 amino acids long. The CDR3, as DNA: TGTGCTAGTGGTTTGGGACAGGCAACGTACGAGCAGTACTTC. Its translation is CASGLGQATYEQYF.

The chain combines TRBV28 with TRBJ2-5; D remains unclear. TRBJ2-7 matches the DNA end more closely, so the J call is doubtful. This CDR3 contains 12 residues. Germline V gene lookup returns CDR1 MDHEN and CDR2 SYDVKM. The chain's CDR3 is CASFDTHYEQYF. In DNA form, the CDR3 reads TGTGCCAGCTTTGACACACACTACGAGCAGTACTTC.

The CDR3 sequence: CASTPPWGRDSDYGYTF. The CDR3 nucleotides read TGTGCCAGTACCCCCCCCTGGGGTCGGGACAGCGACTATGGCTACACCTTC. This rearrangement joins TRBV19 to TRBJ1-2; 7 bases agree with TRBD1. CDR1 LNHDA and CDR2 SQIVND come from the germline V gene (reference sequence). V shed 7 bases and J 3 bases; nucleotides not matched to a gene: 17. The CDR3 loop spans 17 amino acids.

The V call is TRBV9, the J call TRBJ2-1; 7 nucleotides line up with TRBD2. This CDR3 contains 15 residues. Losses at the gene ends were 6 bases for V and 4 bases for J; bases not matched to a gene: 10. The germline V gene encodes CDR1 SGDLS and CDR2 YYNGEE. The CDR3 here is CASTRDGGRYNEQFF. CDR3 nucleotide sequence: TGTGCCAGCACCCGTGATGGCGGGAGATACAATGAGCAGTTCTTC. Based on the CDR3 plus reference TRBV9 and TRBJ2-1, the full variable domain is DSGVTQTPKHLITATGQRVTLRCSPRSGDLSVYWYQQSLDQGLQFLIQYYNGEERAKGNILERFSAQQFPDLHSELNLSSLELGDSALYFCASTRDGGRYNEQFFGPGTRLTVL.